The 30 T cell receptor beta chains below come from one sample, sequenced in a study of CD8 T cells in Susac syndrome (dated by TCRdb to between 2018 and 2021). Receptors were amplified or captured by the immunoSEQ multiplex PCR assay. RNA was extracted using the RNeasy kit, and about 0.5 to 1 ug of the RNA was reverse transcribed with random hexamers. Starting from the raw public reads, TCRdb applied fastp trimming at Q25, assembled clones with MiXCR and retained in-frame beta chains. Rows are unified per CDR3 protein, each entry keeping the most common DNA and genes. Here the sample has some 150,000 distinct CDR3 sequences; just under 97% occur a single time. The ten largest make up approximately 0.15% of the sample. The specimen was CD8+ T cells from PBMCs. The origin of the receptors is a human donor with multiple sclerosis.

Worth noting for this clonotype: The junction differs from germline at one of its ends, possibly a read error. The chain uses TRBV25-1 and TRBJ2-1, with D hard to call. CDR1 and CDR2 (germline): MGHDK, SYGVNS. This CDR3 is built from 12 residues. DNA of the CDR3: TGTGCCAGCAGCGAATTCTGGGATGAGCAGTTCTTC. Its protein product is CASSEFWDEQFF.

V usage is TRBV9 and J usage is TRBJ2-1; the D gene could be TRBD1 or TRBD2 (5 bases each). CDR1 SGDLS and CDR2 YYNGEE come from the germline V gene. This CDR3 has 16 residues. Trimming pared 0 bases from V and 4 bases from J, leaving 14 bases between. The CDR3 reads CASSVVGTGLYNEQFF. In DNA, the CDR3 is TGTGCCAGCAGCGTAGTCGGGACGGGCCTTTACAATGAGCAGTTCTTC.

The V call is TRBV2, the J call TRBJ2-3, with TRBD2 matching 8 bases. CDR3 length equals 15 residues. After removal of 1 base from V and 1 base from J, the junction contained 1 base not matched to a gene. Germline CDR1 reads SNHLY; CDR2 reads FYNNEI. The CDR3 nucleotides are TGTGCCAGCAGTGAAGAGACTAGCGGCACAGATACGCAGTATTTT. It specifies CASSEETSGTDTQYF.

This clonotype showed up just once. This CDR3 reads CSVEDQTPEAFF. CDR3 sequence (DNA): TGCAGCGTTGAAGATCAGACCCCTGAAGCTTTCTTT. The chain couples TRBV29-1 to TRBJ1-1; D ambiguous. Per germline, CDR1 SQVTM and CDR2 ANQGSEA. CDR3 length: 12 residues. Deletions cut 0 bases from V and 6 bases from J, with 8 bases between.

V gene TRBV30 combines with J gene TRBJ1-1; D not certain. Trimming removed 4 bases at V and 10 bases at J, with 19 bases between. Germline CDR1 reads GTSNPN; CDR2 reads SVGIG (reference sequence). This CDR3 region has 13 residues. This CDR3 reads CAWTLLRRERAFF. The CDR3 bases are TGTGCCTGGACCTTACTACGGAGAGAAAGAGCTTTCTTT.

This chain uses TRBV27 with TRBJ2-1; D not resolved. Germline V gene data show CDR1 as MNHEY and CDR2 as SMNVEV (reference sequence). V gave up 2 bases and J gave up 8 bases, with 10 bases separating them. This CDR3 has 13 residues. The CDR3 DNA sequence: TGTGCCAGCAGTTTAGTAAAAGCCCATGAGCAGTTCTTC. Translating gives CASSLVKAHEQFF.

The chain employs TRBV9 and TRBJ2-7; tentative D call: TRBD2 (6 bases). Germline V gene lookup returns CDR1 SGDLS and CDR2 YYNGEE. Between the trimmed V and J ends, which lost 0 bases and 7 bases, there was a span of 11 bases. The CDR3 length is 13 residues. The CDR3 region is CASSVGLSGEQYF. The CDR3 DNA reads TGTGCCAGCAGCGTAGGTTTAAGCGGGGAGCAGTACTTC.

The chain uses TRBV6-6 and TRBJ2-5; 11 bases are shared with TRBD1. V lost 2 bases and J lost 4; bases outside the gene matches: 6. Germline assignment: CDR1 MNHNY and CDR2 SVGAGI (reference sequence). The CDR3 is made up of 16 amino acids. This chain's CDR3 is CASSYPGQGVRETQYF. The CDR3 DNA reads as TGTGCCAGCAGTTACCCGGGACAGGGGGTAAGAGAGACCCAGTACTTC.

The CDR3 is CASSRPSEGEETQYF. The CDR3 DNA reads as TGTGCCAGCAGCCGCCCTAGCGAGGGAGAGGAGACCCAGTACTTC. This chain uses TRBV3-1 with TRBJ2-5, with D maybe TRBD2 (6 bases). In germline, CDR1 is LGHDT, CDR2 YNNKEL (reference sequence). This CDR3 is 15 amino acids long. Trimming cost V 4 bases and J 5 bases, with 17 bases left between them.

The chain links TRBV12-3 or TRBV12-4 to TRBJ1-1; D is undetermined. The CDR3 spans 15 residues. Trimming took off 4 bases at V and 4 bases at J, with 16 bases between the two ends. Here the CDR3 DNA reads TGTGCCAGCAGTTCGGGATCTAGGGCGAGCACTGAAGCTTTCTTT. Translation gives CASSSGSRASTEAFF.

This chain uses TRBV6-2 or TRBV6-3 with TRBJ2-1; perhaps D is TRBD1 or TRBD2 (5 bases each). CDR1 and CDR2 from the germline V gene are MNHEY and SVGEGT. V lost 4 bases, J lost 0 bases, and 7 bases lay in between. The CDR3 is made up of 14 amino acids. The CDR3, as DNA: TGTGCCAGCAGTTCGGGACGCTCCTACAATGAGCAGTTCTTC. This codes for CASSSGRSYNEQFF.

The genes are TRBV20-1 and TRBJ2-7; weak D call: TRBD2 (6 bases). CDR1 is DFQATT, CDR2 SNEGSKA, per germline (reference sequence). Trimming left V 5 bases short and J 2 bases short, with 13 bases between. The CDR3 length is 13 residues. The CDR3 coding sequence is TGCAGTGCTTTAGCGGTACTTACCTACGAGCAGTACTTC. Translated: CSALAVLTYEQYF.

The chain couples TRBV2 to TRBJ2-3, with D maybe TRBD2 (6 bases). The CDR3 covers 13 residues. Deletions cut 6 bases from V and 5 bases from J, with 12 bases between. Germline assignment: CDR1 SNHLY and CDR2 FYNNEI. In DNA, the CDR3 is TGTGCCAGCAGGGGACTGCAGGAAGATACGCAGTATTTT. Amino acids: CASRGLQEDTQYF.

This rearrangement joins TRBV10-2 to TRBJ2-7, with D possibly matching TRBD1 (5 bases). The germline CDR1 and CDR2 sequences are WSHSY and SAAADI. CDR3 length: 12 amino acids. Trimming left V 6 bases short and J 5 bases short, with 11 bases between. Here the CDR3 reads CASSGRADEQYV. For the CDR3, the DNA is TGCGCCAGCAGCGGCAGGGCGGACGAGCAGTACGTC.

The J gene is TRBJ2-7, the V gene TRBV7-9; 8 positions match TRBD1. The CDR3 is made up of 14 amino acids. The germline CDR1 and CDR2 sequences are SEHNR and FQNEAQ (reference sequence). Trimming removed 6 bases from V and 2 bases from J; junction bases left unmatched: 6. This CDR3 reads CASSAWDRPYEQYF. The CDR3 DNA reads TGTGCCAGCAGTGCTTGGGACAGGCCCTACGAGCAGTACTTC.

The J gene is TRBJ2-3, the V gene TRBV20-1, with D uncertain. The V end was cut by 0 bases, the J end by 4 bases, with 17 bases between. The CDR3 runs 16 residues. CDR1 is DFQATT and CDR2 is SNEGSKA in the germline V gene (reference sequence). The CDR3 is CSARDIPDVVPDTQYF. The CDR3 nucleotides are TGCAGTGCTAGAGATATCCCAGATGTTGTTCCAGATACGCAGTATTTT.

This clonotype was picked up one time. The rearrangement uses TRBV4-1 and TRBJ1-6, with D possibly being TRBD1 (5 bases). The germline V and J ends were trimmed by 1 base and 12 bases, with 19 bases remaining between them. The V gene's germline CDR1 is MGHRA and CDR2 YSYEKL. This CDR3 is built from 16 residues. The CDR3 region is CASSQVHRSAGRPLHF. The DNA of the CDR3 is TGCGCCAGCAGCCAAGTTCATCGTTCGGCGGGACGACCCCTCCACTTT.

The chain combines TRBV27 with TRBJ1-2, with 9 positions matching TRBD1. V was pared by 5 bases and J by 6 bases, with 7 bases of the junction left unmatched. The CDR3 sequence is 14 residues long. CDR1 MNHEY and CDR2 SMNVEV come from the germline V gene (reference sequence). Written as DNA, the CDR3 is TGTGCCAGCAGTGACACAGGGGGCGCCGATGGCTACACCTTC. Protein: CASSDTGGADGYTF.

The chain carries TRBV14 and TRBJ1-2; D gene unclear. With 4 bases removed from V and 4 bases from J, the gap between germline ends came to 13 bases. The CDR3 covers 14 residues. Germline lookup yields CDR1 SGHDN and CDR2 FVKESK. This CDR3 is CASSPWSLLYGYTF. DNA of the CDR3: TGTGCCAGCAGCCCCTGGAGTCTTCTCTATGGCTACACCTTC.

The V and J genes are TRBV30 and TRBJ1-1; no definite D call. V shed 0 bases and J shed 5 bases, with 10 bases lying between them. Germline lookup yields CDR1 GTSNPN and CDR2 SVGIG (reference sequence). The CDR3 totals 13 residues. The CDR3 reads CAWSVTRRTEAFF. The DNA for the CDR3 is TGTGCCTGGAGTGTAACCCGGAGGACTGAAGCTTTCTTT. Full variable domain (remainder filled in from reference TRBV30 and TRBJ1-1): SQTIHQWPATLVQPVGSPLSLECTVEGTSNPNLYWYRQAAGRGLQLLFYSVGIGQISSEVPQNLSASRPQDRQFILSSKKLLLSDSGFYLCAWSVTRRTEAFFGQGTRLTVV.

This sequence joins TRBV4-1 and TRBJ2-5, with 8 bases that match TRBD1. CDR1 is MGHRA and CDR2 is YSYEKL in the germline V gene. The CDR3 is 15 residues long. V lost 4 bases to trimming and J lost 0 bases; unmatched junction nucleotides: 4. CDR3 loop: CASSLATGDQETQYF. The CDR3 DNA reads TGCGCCAGCAGCCTCGCGACAGGGGACCAAGAGACCCAGTACTTC.

CDR3 loop: CSAREVTSGVHEQYF. CDR3 bases: TGCAGTGCTAGAGAGGTTACTAGCGGGGTCCACGAGCAGTACTTC. The rearrangement uses TRBV20-1 and TRBJ2-7; TRBD2 matches 10 bases. Germline CDR1 and CDR2: DFQATT and SNEGSKA (reference sequence). CDR3 length: 15 residues. V lost 0 bases and J lost 5; bases outside the gene matches: 7.

This chain's CDR3 is CASSLLVADTQYF. In DNA form, the CDR3 reads TGTGCCAGCAGCCTCCTCGTCGCAGATACGCAGTATTTT. This sequence joins TRBV2 and TRBJ2-3; D unresolved. The CDR3 sequence is 13 residues long. The V and J ends lost 6 bases and 4 bases respectively, with 11 bases between them. The germline V gene has CDR1 SNHLY and CDR2 FYNNEI.

The chain combines TRBV20-1 with TRBJ2-1; 8 bases map to TRBD2. This CDR3 is built from 14 residues. V shed 2 bases, J shed 3 bases, and the junction held 3 bases outside the gene matches. From germline, CDR1 is DFQATT and CDR2 SNEGSKA (reference sequence). CDR3 DNA: TGCAGTGCTAGAAGGCGGGGGGACTACAATGAGCAGTTCTTC. Its protein is CSARRRGDYNEQFF.

The rearrangement uses TRBV12-3 or TRBV12-4 and TRBJ2-5; no firm D call. The CDR3 runs 12 residues. With 6 bases removed from V and 13 bases from J, the gap between germline ends came to 18 bases. Here the CDR3 reads CASRNSYSEPYF. CDR3 nucleotide sequence: TGTGCCAGCAGAAACTCCTACTCGGAGCCGTACTTC.

The genes are TRBV4-1 and TRBJ2-3; D unclear. The V gene lost 0 bases and the J gene lost 2 bases, with 12 bases spanning the gap. The CDR3 runs to 16 residues. Germline assignment: CDR1 MGHRA and CDR2 YSYEKL. The CDR3 nucleotides are TGCGCCAGCAGCCAAGATTTAGGTAGACACACAGATACGCAGTATTTT. Translation gives CASSQDLGRHTDTQYF.

This chain joins TRBV9 and TRBJ1-1; D uncertain. Trimming cost V 2 bases and J 0 bases, with 8 bases left between them. The CDR3 runs to 14 residues. CDR1 SGDLS and CDR2 YYNGEE come from the germline V gene. The CDR3 coding sequence is TGTGCCAGCAGCGTCGGGTCGTTGAACACTGAAGCTTTCTTT. Translation: CASSVGSLNTEAFF.

This chain uses TRBV7-9 with TRBJ2-7, with TRBD1 identical over 8 bases. The length of the CDR3 is 14 residues. With V trimmed by 3 bases and J by 6 bases, 7 bases remained unmatched. CDR1 and CDR2 from the germline V gene are SEHNR and FQNEAQ (reference sequence). The CDR3 loop is CASSFSDRVGEQYF. The CDR3 DNA follows: TGTGCCAGCAGCTTTTCGGACAGGGTGGGCGAGCAGTACTTC.

The chain uses TRBV30 and TRBJ2-7, with a tentative D call TRBD2 (7 bases). From germline, CDR1 is GTSNPN and CDR2 SVGIG (reference sequence). The CDR3 has 14 amino acids. Trimming shortened V by 8 bases and J by 5 bases, and 22 bases separated the two germline ends. The DNA for the CDR3 is TGTGCCGGGGGGGGCAGGCTAGCGCTGGACGAGCAGTACTTC. Encoded protein: CAGGGRLALDEQYF.

The J gene is TRBJ2-3, the V gene TRBV30; 7 positions match TRBD2. Germline V lookup: CDR1 GTSNPN, CDR2 SVGIG (reference sequence). The J segment lost 2 bases and the V segment lost 2 bases, leaving 1 base of the junction unmatched. The CDR3 is 13 residues long. The CDR3 loop is CAWSRDYTDTQYF. CDR3 DNA: TGTGCCTGGAGTCGGGACTACACAGATACGCAGTATTTT.